Listed here are 28 T cell receptor beta chains from one sample, sequenced in a study of blood T cell repertoires in COVID-19. The assay was immunoSEQ multiplex PCR, and TCRdb's table has in-frame clones only and misses some. The top ten clones hold roughly 15% of a sample with around 30,000 clones, around 80% of them seen once. The specimen sequenced was peripheral blood. The receptors derive from an elderly man with active or convalescent COVID-19.

Only a few counts were recorded for this clone. This chain links TRBV27 with TRBJ2-2; 12 nucleotides align to TRBD2. The CDR3 is 17 amino acids. CDR1 and CDR2 from the germline V gene are MNHEY and SMNVEV (reference sequence). V dropped 5 bases and J dropped 1; count of bases not matched to a gene: 5. The CDR3 here is CASSALAGGGNTGELFF. The CDR3 nucleotides read TGTGCCAGCAGTGCCCTAGCGGGAGGGGGGAACACCGGGGAGCTGTTTTTT.

The chain employs TRBV4-1 and TRBJ2-1, with 8 positions matching TRBD1. Trimming removed 5 bases from V and 10 bases from J; junction bases left unmatched: 10. Germline CDR1 and CDR2: MGHRA and YSYEKL. This CDR3 is 14 amino acids long. Here the CDR3 reads CASSIGTGGSEQFF. CDR3 bases: TGCGCCAGCAGCATAGGGACAGGAGGTAGCGAGCAGTTCTTC.

As concerns this clone: Its ends do not fully match the called genes, so a read error is possible. This chain uses TRBV5-5 with TRBJ2-7; TRBD1 aligns across 8 bases. Per the germline V gene, CDR1 is SGHKS and CDR2 is YYEKEE (reference sequence). This CDR3 has 12 residues. The CDR3 nucleotides are TGTGCCAGCAGCTTGGACGGACAGGGTTTGAGGTTC. Translation: CASSLDGQGLRF.

The V call is TRBV5-1, the J call TRBJ2-5; TRBD2 is a possible D gene (5 bases). Trimming took off 1 base at V and 3 bases at J, with 16 bases between the two ends. Per germline, CDR1 SGHRS and CDR2 YFSETQ. The CDR3 is made up of 16 amino acids. The CDR3 protein is CASSLFNRQREETQYF. CDR3 coding DNA: TGCGCCAGCAGCTTGTTTAATCGTCAGAGGGAAGAGACCCAGTACTTC.

The chain has TRBV5-1 and TRBJ2-1, with 12 bases lining up with TRBD2. V lost 4 bases, J lost 3 bases, and 2 bases stayed unmatched. The CDR3 contains 15 residues. Germline assignment: CDR1 SGHRS and CDR2 YFSETQ. The CDR3 DNA sequence: TGCGCCAGCAGCATGACTAGCGGGGGCTACAATGAGCAGTTCTTC. Translating gives CASSMTSGGYNEQFF.

The chain joins TRBV5-1 to TRBJ2-7; 7 bases fit TRBD1. Germline V lookup: CDR1 SGHRS, CDR2 YFSETQ. The CDR3 is 14 amino acids. The V segment lost 0 bases and the J segment 7 bases; nucleotides outside the gene matches: 7. CDR3 loop: CASSLDGQAREQYF. The CDR3 DNA reads TGCGCCAGCAGCTTGGATGGACAGGCAAGGGAGCAGTACTTC. Full variable domain (rest looked up from reference TRBV5-1 and TRBJ2-7): KAGVTQTPRYLIKTRGQQVTLSCSPISGHRSVSWYQQTPGQGLQFLFEYFSETQRNKGNFPGRFSGRQFSNSRSEMNVSTLELGDSALYLCASSLDGQAREQYFGPGTRLTVT.

This clone was recorded a few times. The chain couples TRBV28 to TRBJ1-1, with D possibly matching TRBD1 (6 bases). V lost 5 bases and J lost 4, with 20 bases in between. This CDR3 region has 16 residues. CDR1 and CDR2 from the germline V gene are MDHEN and SYDVKM. DNA for the CDR3: TGTGCCAGCAGTGCCAGCCAGGGGTTTTATGGCACTGAAGCTTTCTTT. It encodes CASSASQGFYGTEAFF.

The chain is built from TRBV20-1 and TRBJ2-2, with TRBD2 matching 13 bases. The CDR3 is 18 amino acids. The V gene end was trimmed by 3 bases and the J gene end by 0 bases; junction bases not matched to a gene: 7. Germline V gene sequence: CDR1 DFQATT, CDR2 SNEGSKA (reference sequence). CDR3 sequence (DNA): TGCAGTGCTAGTCAACTAGCGGGAGGGTTCGCGAACACCGGGGAGCTGTTTTTT. The encoded protein is CSASQLAGGFANTGELFF.

The genes are TRBV6-2 or TRBV6-3 and TRBJ1-5; no firm D call. CDR3 size: 14 residues. Looked up from germline, CDR1 is MNHEY and CDR2 is SVGEGT. Trimming cost V 6 bases and J 1 base, with 10 bases left between them. The CDR3 spells CASSKRRSNQPQHF. CDR3 nucleotides: TGTGCCAGCAGCAAGAGGAGAAGCAATCAGCCCCAGCATTTT.

This clone was counted only a few times. The chain has TRBV5-1 and TRBJ2-5; TRBD2 might be the D (5 bases). The CDR3 extends over 14 amino acids. V lost 5 bases to trimming and J lost 2 bases, with 13 bases between them. Germline CDR1 reads SGHRS; CDR2 reads YFSETQ. CDR3 in DNA: TGCGCCAGCAGATCGGGATTGGGTCAAGAGACCCAGTACTTC. Residues: CASRSGLGQETQYF. The entire variable domain, with the rest obtained from reference TRBV5-1 and TRBJ2-5, is as follows: KAGVTQTPRYLIKTRGQQVTLSCSPISGHRSVSWYQQTPGQGLQFLFEYFSETQRNKGNFPGRFSGRQFSNSRSEMNVSTLELGDSALYLCASRSGLGQETQYFGPGTRLLVL.

This clone is a singleton in its sample. The chain couples TRBV19 to TRBJ1-2; TRBD1 aligns across 9 bases. Germline V CDR1 and CDR2: LNHDA, SQIVND (reference sequence). The CDR3 totals 15 residues. The J segment lost 5 bases and the V segment lost 5 bases, leaving 9 bases of the junction unmatched. CDR3 region: CASSLTGGAGYGYTF. As DNA, the CDR3 is TGTGCCAGTAGTTTAACAGGGGGCGCTGGATATGGCTACACCTTC. The full variable domain, with the rest looked up from reference TRBV19 and TRBJ1-2, is DGGITQSPKYLFRKEGQNVTLSCEQNLNHDAMYWYRQDPGQGLRLIYYSQIVNDFQKGDIAEGYSVSREKKESFPLTVTSAQKNPTAFYLCASSLTGGAGYGYTFGSGTRLTVV.

The rearrangement joins TRBV4-3 to TRBJ2-5, with 12 bases fitting TRBD1. CDR3 size: 17 residues. Germline V gene data show CDR1 as LGHNA and CDR2 as YSLEER. Trimming cost V 1 base and J 7 bases; bases outside gene matches: 10. The DNA of the CDR3 is TGCGCCAGCAGCCAAGTTACCGGGACAGGGGGCGGAGTGACCCAGTACTTC. Translated, it gives CASSQVTGTGGGVTQYF.

The V call is TRBV2, the J call TRBJ1-6, with TRBD1 identical over 8 bases. The CDR3 is 14 residues long. The J segment lost 8 bases and the V segment lost 4 bases, leaving 4 bases of the junction unmatched. Germline CDR1 is SNHLY and CDR2 is FYNNEI. This CDR3 is CASSGQGFDSPLHF. In DNA, the CDR3 is TGTGCCAGCAGTGGACAGGGGTTTGATTCACCCCTCCACTTT.

The chain employs TRBV28 and TRBJ2-2, with 11 bases matching TRBD1. The V gene's germline CDR1 is MDHEN and CDR2 SYDVKM. This CDR3 is built from 17 residues. V was clipped by 10 bases and J by 4 bases; unmatched bases: 14. The CDR3 loop is CATNLGGTGGTTGELFF. The CDR3, as DNA: TGTGCCACCAACCTGGGGGGGACAGGGGGGACCACCGGGGAGCTGTTTTTT.

The genes are TRBV7-9 and TRBJ1-4; the D gene is possibly TRBD1 (6 bases). Trimming pared 0 bases from V and 6 bases from J, leaving 14 bases between. The germline V gene encodes CDR1 SEHNR and CDR2 FQNEAQ (reference sequence). The CDR3 covers 16 residues. CDR3 sequence reads: CASSLAGAKAHEKLFF. The CDR3, as DNA: TGTGCCAGCAGCTTAGCGGGGGCGAAAGCCCATGAAAAACTGTTTTTT.

The V and J genes are TRBV6-5 and TRBJ2-5, with TRBD2 matching over 7 bases. V lost 6 bases and J lost 5; bases outside the gene matches: 6. This CDR3 has 13 amino acids. Germline values: CDR1 MNHEY, CDR2 SVGAGI. The CDR3 protein is CASRSGGIETQYF. In DNA form, the CDR3 reads TGTGCCAGCAGGTCGGGGGGAATCGAGACCCAGTACTTC.

The V call is TRBV18, the J call TRBJ2-1; 9 positions agree with TRBD2. The germline V gene has CDR1 KGHSH and CDR2 LQKENI. This CDR3 is 16 amino acids long. With 0 bases clipped from V and 8 bases from J, the junction kept 8 bases outside the gene matches. CDR3 nucleotide sequence: TGTGCCAGCTCACCACCTAGCGGGAGTGGTTACTATGAGCAGTTCTTC. Its protein is CASSPPSGSGYYEQFF.

V is TRBV7-3 and J is TRBJ2-1; a weak D match, TRBD2 (6 bases). The CDR3 has 14 residues. Per the germline V gene, CDR1 is SGHTA and CDR2 is FQGTGA. The V end lost 1 base, the J end lost 6 bases, and 10 bases lay between the germline ends. Written as DNA, the CDR3 is TGTGCCAGCAGCTTAAGTCGGGAGATCAATGAGCAGTTCTTC. This translates into CASSLSREINEQFF.

A single count supports this clone. This sequence joins TRBV13 and TRBJ1-1, with D perhaps matching TRBD1 (6 bases). The CDR3 is 15 amino acids. V lost 3 bases and J 3 bases, leaving 14 bases between the germline ends. Germline CDR1 and CDR2: PRHDT and FYEKMQ (reference sequence). The CDR3 sequence is CASSFYRAKDTEAFF. CDR3 bases: TGTGCCAGCAGCTTCTACAGGGCGAAGGACACTGAAGCTTTCTTT.

The chain uses TRBV2 and TRBJ2-7; D is uncertain. Germline loops: CDR1 SNHLY, CDR2 FYNNEI. There are 13 residues in the CDR3. Between the trimmed V and J ends, which lost 2 bases and 4 bases, there was a span of 9 bases. CDR3 coding DNA: TGTGCCAGCAGTGAAAATCGTCAGTACGAGCAGTACTTC. It is translated as CASSENRQYEQYF.

This chain uses TRBV5-1 with TRBJ2-6; 7 nucleotides line up with TRBD2. The CDR3 spans 19 residues. Trimming took 3 bases from V and 1 from J; bases not matched to a gene: 13. CDR1 is SGHRS and CDR2 is YFSETQ in the germline V gene. In DNA, the CDR3 is TGCGCCAGCAGCTCCGGTGTGGGGGGACTACTATCTGGGGCCAACGTCCTGACTTTC. Translating it yields CASSSGVGGLLSGANVLTF.

The V gene is TRBV4-3, the J gene TRBJ2-2; D might be TRBD2 (6 bases). The CDR3 has 14 residues. Germline V gene sequence: CDR1 LGHNA, CDR2 YSLEER. V shed 0 bases and J shed 6 bases, with 8 bases lying between them. CDR3 nucleotides: TGCGCCAGCAGCCAAGAGTGGAGGGCCGGGGAGCTGTTTTTT. It codes for CASSQEWRAGELFF.

The gene calls are TRBV5-5 and TRBJ2-7; 9 bases map to TRBD1. Germline V gene data show CDR1 as SGHKS and CDR2 as YYEKEE (reference sequence). V was pared by 4 bases and J by 6 bases, with 5 bases of the junction left unmatched. The CDR3 runs to 13 residues. The CDR3 spells CASSPGTGFEQYF. The CDR3 DNA reads as TGTGCCAGCAGCCCCGGGACAGGGTTCGAGCAGTACTTC.

The chain combines TRBV6-6 with TRBJ1-2; D may be TRBD1 (5 bases). V lost 4 bases and J lost 8, with 23 bases in between. The CDR3 has 16 residues. CDR1 MNHNY and CDR2 SVGAGI come from the germline V gene (reference sequence). The CDR3 region has the DNA TGTGCCAGCAGTTGGGATACTGTGGGGCAGGGAGGCGGCTACACCTTC. Protein product: CASSWDTVGQGGGYTF.

This chain links TRBV7-9 with TRBJ2-3; 8 bases map to TRBD1. V lost 3 bases, J lost 1 base, and 6 bases stayed unmatched. CDR3 size: 16 residues. CDR1 is SEHNR, CDR2 FQNEAQ, per germline (reference sequence). In DNA, the CDR3 is TGTGCCAGCAGCTTGCAGCAGGGGGCTCGCACAGATACGCAGTATTTT. It codes for CASSLQQGARTDTQYF. Filled out from reference TRBV7-9 and TRBJ2-3, the complete variable domain reads DTGVSQNPRHKITKRGQNVTFRCDPISEHNRLYWYRQTLGQGPEFLTYFQNEAQLEKSRLLSDRFSAERPKGSFSTLEIQRTEQGDSAMYLCASSLQQGARTDTQYFGPGTRLTVL.

The V gene is TRBV13, the J gene TRBJ1-2, with unresolved D. Germline CDR1 reads PRHDT; CDR2 reads FYEKMQ (reference sequence). The CDR3 extends over 14 amino acids. Trimming took off 5 bases at V and 1 base at J, with 11 bases between the two ends. The CDR3 loop reads CASSRSRINYGYTF. CDR3 nucleotides: TGTGCCAGCAGCAGGAGTAGGATTAACTATGGCTACACCTTC.

V usage is TRBV12-3 or TRBV12-4 and J usage is TRBJ2-7; no clear D gene. The V and J ends lost 6 bases and 5 bases respectively, with 8 bases between them. This CDR3 comprises 11 residues. The CDR3 loop is CASSYLHEQYF. CDR3 sequence (DNA): TGTGCCAGCAGCTATCTCCACGAGCAGTACTTC.

The rearrangement uses TRBV6-5 and TRBJ1-2, with a weak D call TRBD1 (6 bases). Germline CDR1 is MNHEY and CDR2 is SVGAGI. V lost 2 bases and J 7 bases, leaving 14 bases between the germline ends. The CDR3 is made up of 14 amino acids. The CDR3 nucleotides are TGTGCCAGCAGTTACGGGGGCCTGATGGGTGGCTACACCTTC. The encoded protein is CASSYGGLMGGYTF.